This entry lists 18 T cell receptor beta chains sequenced from one sample in a study of blood T cell repertoires in COVID-19. Repertoires were generated with immunoSEQ multiplex PCR, while TCRdb's copy carries only in-frame clones and drops some. The table lists 95,000 to 100,000 clones, around 85% of them singletons. The sample was peripheral blood. The receptors stem from a woman older than 75 with acute or convalescent COVID-19.

The chain couples TRBV7-9 to TRBJ2-3, with 11 nucleotides matching TRBD2. CDR1 is SEHNR and CDR2 is FQNEAQ in the germline V gene (reference sequence). The CDR3 sequence is 16 residues long. J was trimmed by 2 bases and V by 4 bases; bases with no gene match: 5. The CDR3 protein is CASSSGLAGYTDTQYF. DNA for the CDR3: TGTGCCAGCAGCTCCGGACTAGCGGGCTACACAGATACGCAGTATTTT.

This clone was counted only a few times. This sample includes further DNA sequences coding for the same CDR3. The V and J genes are TRBV14 and TRBJ1-2, with 9 bases matching TRBD1. This CDR3 region has 13 residues. Germline trimming cut 4 bases from V and 3 bases from J; bases unmatched to any gene: 0. CDR1 and CDR2 (germline): SGHDN, FVKESK. The CDR3 region is CASSRDRDYGYTF. The CDR3 bases are TGTGCCAGCAGCCGGGACAGGGACTATGGCTACACCTTC.

This clone was seen more than once but under ten times. V gene TRBV2 combines with J gene TRBJ1-5, with 7 bases fitting TRBD1. From germline, CDR1 is SNHLY and CDR2 FYNNEI. V dropped 1 base and J dropped 3; count of bases not matched to a gene: 3. The CDR3 loop spans 15 amino acids. CDR3 amino acids: CASSEEGQINQPQHF. In DNA form, the CDR3 reads TGTGCCAGCAGTGAAGAGGGACAGATCAATCAGCCCCAGCATTTT. Based on the CDR3 plus reference TRBV2 and TRBJ1-5, the full variable domain is EPEVTQTPSHQVTQMGQEVILRCVPISNHLYFYWYRQILGQKVEFLVSFYNNEISEKSEIFDDQFSVERPDGSNFTLKIRSTKLEDSAMYFCASSEEGQINQPQHFGDGTRLSIL.

V gene TRBV7-2 combines with J gene TRBJ1-2; 7 positions match TRBD1. CDR3 length: 16 residues. J gave up 3 bases and V 2 bases, and 9 bases lay outside the gene matches. Germline V gene sequence: CDR1 SGHTA, CDR2 FQGNSA. The CDR3 DNA follows: TGTGCCAGCAGCTTAAGCTCCACAGGGGTAGACTATGGCTACACCTTC. It yields the protein CASSLSSTGVDYGYTF.

The rearrangement links TRBV7-9 to TRBJ1-4; weak D call: TRBD1 (5 bases). The V end was cut by 4 bases, the J end by 4 bases, with 10 bases between. Germline V lookup: CDR1 SEHNR, CDR2 FQNEAQ (reference sequence). This CDR3 comprises 14 residues. The CDR3 nucleotides read TGTGCCAGCAGCTCGGGGGAGATTAATGAAAAACTGTTTTTT. Its protein is CASSSGEINEKLFF.

CDR3 sequence (DNA): TGTGCCAGCAGCGGTCCCGGGACAGGGGTGTCTAATGAAAAACTGTTTTTT. It encodes CASSGPGTGVSNEKLFF. The chain links TRBV2 to TRBJ1-4; TRBD1 agrees at 10 bases. The CDR3 is 17 residues long. Trimming took 6 bases from V and 3 from J; bases not matched to a gene: 10. Germline loops: CDR1 SNHLY, CDR2 FYNNEI.

V gene TRBV2 combines with J gene TRBJ2-1; 11 bases map to TRBD2. The CDR3 has 15 residues. Germline V gene lookup returns CDR1 SNHLY and CDR2 FYNNEI. V shed 5 bases, J shed 5 bases, and the junction held 5 bases outside the gene matches. CDR3 residues: CASSLAGGLNNEQFF. The CDR3 region has the DNA TGTGCCAGCAGTCTAGCGGGGGGCCTAAACAATGAGCAGTTCTTC.

This chain joins TRBV5-4 and TRBJ1-2; 8 bases align to TRBD1. The germline V gene has CDR1 SGHNT and CDR2 YYREEE (reference sequence). V was clipped by 7 bases and J by 5 bases; unmatched bases: 7. The CDR3 consists of 13 residues. Here the CDR3 reads CASAGGQPYGYTF. The CDR3 DNA sequence: TGTGCCAGCGCAGGGGGCCAGCCGTATGGCTACACCTTC.

The chain employs TRBV12-3 or TRBV12-4 and TRBJ1-4, with TRBD1 as a possible D gene (5 bases). The CDR3 totals 13 residues. V lost 7 bases to trimming and J lost 7 bases, with 13 bases between them. The CDR3 loop reads CASMGGLGEKLFF. Written as DNA, the CDR3 is TGTGCCAGCATGGGGGGGTTGGGTGAAAAACTGTTTTTT.

This clone was recorded a few times. The chain carries TRBV19 and TRBJ1-3, with D perhaps TRBD1 (5 bases). The germline V and J ends were trimmed by 7 bases and 0 bases, with 10 bases remaining between them. CDR3 length equals 14 residues. Germline V gene sequence: CDR1 LNHDA, CDR2 SQIVND (reference sequence). The CDR3 here is CASNRQNSGNTIYF. CDR3 DNA sequence: TGTGCCAGTAACCGACAGAACTCTGGAAACACCATATATTTT. The full variable domain, with the rest looked up from reference TRBV19 and TRBJ1-3, is DGGITQSPKYLFRKEGQNVTLSCEQNLNHDAMYWYRQDPGQGLRLIYYSQIVNDFQKGDIAEGYSVSREKKESFPLTVTSAQKNPTAFYLCASNRQNSGNTIYFGEGSWLTVV.

The J gene is TRBJ1-3, the V gene TRBV6-1, with 7 bases aligning to TRBD1. Trimming removed 3 bases from V and 2 bases from J; junction bases left unmatched: 4. This CDR3 region has 15 residues. The germline V gene has CDR1 MNHNS and CDR2 SASEGT. CDR3 loop: CASSDTGVTGNTIYF. In DNA form, the CDR3 reads TGTGCCAGCAGTGATACAGGGGTAACTGGAAACACCATATATTTT.

This clone has just one count. The V gene is TRBV24-1, the J gene TRBJ2-5, with D tentatively TRBD1 (6 bases). Per the germline V gene, CDR1 is KGHDR and CDR2 is SFDVKD. The CDR3 has 14 residues. V lost 5 bases to trimming and J lost 2 bases, with 11 bases between them. The CDR3, as DNA: TGTGCCACCAGTGCAACAGGGAATCAAGAGACCCAGTACTTC. Translated: CATSATGNQETQYF.

The chain has TRBV28 and TRBJ1-1; D is perhaps TRBD1 (6 bases). CDR1 and CDR2 (germline): MDHEN, SYDVKM. The V end lost 2 bases, the J end lost 5 bases, and 15 bases lay between the germline ends. This CDR3 comprises 15 residues. DNA for the CDR3: TGTGCCAGCAGTTTAGCGGGGGCGGTTGGGACTGAAGCTTTCTTT. This translates into CASSLAGAVGTEAFF.

J is TRBJ2-5 and V is TRBV6-5; a weak D match, TRBD2 (6 bases). The CDR3 contains 15 residues. V lost 6 bases, J lost 1 base, and 15 bases lay in between. Per the germline V gene, CDR1 is MNHEY and CDR2 is SVGAGI. CDR3 sequence reads: CASSRIRTIQETQYF. CDR3 nucleotide sequence: TGTGCCAGCAGCCGCATCAGGACTATCCAAGAGACCCAGTACTTC.

The CDR3 loop reads CASSIPQREQFF. The CDR3 coding sequence is TGTGCCAGTAGTATCCCCCAGCGTGAGCAGTTCTTC. The V call is TRBV19, the J call TRBJ2-1; D is ambiguous. The CDR3 contains 12 residues. Germline CDR1 reads LNHDA; CDR2 reads SQIVND (reference sequence). Trimming removed 3 bases at V and 9 bases at J, with 9 bases between.

The V gene is TRBV10-3, the J gene TRBJ2-1; D is undetermined. V was clipped by 4 bases and J by 3 bases, with 10 bases between them. From germline, CDR1 is ENHRY and CDR2 SYGVKD. This CDR3 is built from 14 residues. CDR3 nucleotide sequence: TGTGCCATCAGTGCTCAAAACGGCTACAATGAGCAGTTCTTC. Its protein product is CAISAQNGYNEQFF.

This clone turned up a few times. This chain connects TRBV6-5 to TRBJ1-5; maybe TRBD1 (5 bases). The CDR3 extends over 14 amino acids. V was clipped by 2 bases and J by 5 bases, with 10 bases between them. Germline lookup yields CDR1 MNHEY and CDR2 SVGAGI. The CDR3 region has the DNA TGTGCCAGCAGTTACGGGCAGGGCTATCAGCCCCAGCATTTT. Protein: CASSYGQGYQPQHF.

This sequence joins TRBV6-5 and TRBJ2-7; 8 bases agree with TRBD1. With 0 bases clipped from V and 4 bases from J, the junction kept 2 bases outside the gene matches. This CDR3 comprises 14 residues. Germline lookup yields CDR1 MNHEY and CDR2 SVGAGI. The CDR3 is CASSYSNRGYEQYF. CDR3 nucleotides: TGTGCCAGCAGTTACTCGAACAGGGGGTACGAGCAGTACTTC.